This T cell receptor (beta chain) was found in a study of memory CD4+ T cells and cytomegalovirus serostatus. Study conclusions and caveats: A US-trained random forest predicted CMV serostatus with median AUC 0.91.

Original analysis: Out-of-frame sequences were removed, leaving 2,204,828 distinct TCRbeta sequences. Data came from immunoSEQ multiplex PCR; TCRdb stores just in-frame clones and leaves some out. That table supplies the V and J calls and clone size; D and trimming were determined from the DNA. The table shows 30,000 to 50,000 clones, with approximately 78% occurring only once. Single viable CD3+CD4+CD8-CD45RO+ cells were sorted as the memory CD4+ T cells. CMV serostatus came from serum IgG against pp150, pp28, p38, p52. Positive selection with CD4 microbeads enriched total CD4+ T cells. Worth noting for this clone: Antigen: not known.

This CDR3 spans 14 amino acids. Germline V gene data show CDR1 as MNHNS and CDR2 as SASEGT. The V end was cut by 7 bases, the J end by 1 base, with 13 bases between. This sequence joins TRBV6-1 and TRBJ1-1, with no clear D. This TCR came from an adult in good health and CMV-seronegative. The sequenced material came from memory CD4+ T cells from blood. This CDR3 reads CASMAHQGNTEAFF. The CDR3 bases are TGTGCCAGCATGGCCCATCAAGGGAACACTGAAGCTTTCTTT.